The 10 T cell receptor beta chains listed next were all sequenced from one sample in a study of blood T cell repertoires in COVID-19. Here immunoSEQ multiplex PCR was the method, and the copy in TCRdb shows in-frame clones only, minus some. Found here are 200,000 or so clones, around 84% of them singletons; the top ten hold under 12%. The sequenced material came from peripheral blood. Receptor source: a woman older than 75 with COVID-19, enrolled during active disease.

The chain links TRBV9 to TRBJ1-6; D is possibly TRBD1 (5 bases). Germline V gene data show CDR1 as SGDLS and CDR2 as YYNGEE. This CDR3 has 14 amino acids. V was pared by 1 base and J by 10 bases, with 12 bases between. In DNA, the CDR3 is TGTGCCAGCAGCGTACAGGGAGGGGTGTCACCCCTCCACTTT. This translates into CASSVQGGVSPLHF.

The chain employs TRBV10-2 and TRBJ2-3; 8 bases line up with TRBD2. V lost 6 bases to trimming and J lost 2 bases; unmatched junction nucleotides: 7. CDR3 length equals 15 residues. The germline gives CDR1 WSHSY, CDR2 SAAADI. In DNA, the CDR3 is TGCGCCAGCAGGCAGGGCGGGGGGTCCACAGATACGCAGTATTTT. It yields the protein CASRQGGGSTDTQYF.

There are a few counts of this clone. CDR3 DNA sequence: TGTGCCAGCTCACCAGGACAGGAGAACACTGAAGCTTTCTTT. Its translation is CASSPGQENTEAFF. The genes are TRBV18 and TRBJ1-1; 7 bases line up with TRBD1. J gave up 1 base and V 2 bases, and 1 base lay outside the gene matches. The CDR3 sequence is 14 residues long. In germline, CDR1 is KGHSH, CDR2 LQKENI.

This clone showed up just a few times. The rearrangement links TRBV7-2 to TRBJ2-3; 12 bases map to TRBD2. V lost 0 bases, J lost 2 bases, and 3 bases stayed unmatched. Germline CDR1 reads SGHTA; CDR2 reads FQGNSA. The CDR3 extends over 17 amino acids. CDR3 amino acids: CASSLALAGGYTDTQYF. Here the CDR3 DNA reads TGTGCCAGCAGCTTAGCCCTAGCGGGGGGGTACACAGATACGCAGTATTTT.

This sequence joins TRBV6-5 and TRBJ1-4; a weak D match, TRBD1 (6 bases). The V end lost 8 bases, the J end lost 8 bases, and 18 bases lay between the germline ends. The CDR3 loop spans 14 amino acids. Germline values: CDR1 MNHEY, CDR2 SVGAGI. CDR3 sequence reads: CASSRGGLLEKLFF. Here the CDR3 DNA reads TGTGCCAGCTCGAGGGGGGGATTGTTGGAAAAACTGTTTTTT.

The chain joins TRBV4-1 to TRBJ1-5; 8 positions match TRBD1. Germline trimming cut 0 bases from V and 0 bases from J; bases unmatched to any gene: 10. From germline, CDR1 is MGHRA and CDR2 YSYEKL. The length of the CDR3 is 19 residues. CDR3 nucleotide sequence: TGCGCCAGCAGCCAAGATCCTCGCTCGGGACAGGATAGCAATCAGCCCCAGCATTTT. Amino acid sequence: CASSQDPRSGQDSNQPQHF.

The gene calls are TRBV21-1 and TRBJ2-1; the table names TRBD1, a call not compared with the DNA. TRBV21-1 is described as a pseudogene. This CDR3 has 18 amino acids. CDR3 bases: TGTGCCAGCAGCACCAGGTCGGGACACTTCAATTTACACAATGAGCAGTTCTTC. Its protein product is CASSTRSGHFNLHNEQFF.

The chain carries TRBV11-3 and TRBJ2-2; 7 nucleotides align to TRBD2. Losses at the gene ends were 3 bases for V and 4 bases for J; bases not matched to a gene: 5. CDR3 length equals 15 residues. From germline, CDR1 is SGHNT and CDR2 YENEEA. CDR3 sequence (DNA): TGTGCCAGCAGCTTCGCCAGCGGGACCACCGGGGAGCTGTTTTTT. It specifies CASSFASGTTGELFF.

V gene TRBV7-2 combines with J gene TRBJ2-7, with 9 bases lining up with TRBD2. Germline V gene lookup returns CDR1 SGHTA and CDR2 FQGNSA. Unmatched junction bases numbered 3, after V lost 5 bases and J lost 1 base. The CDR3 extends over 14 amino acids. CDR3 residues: CASSVSGGSYEQYF. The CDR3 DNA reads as TGTGCCAGCAGCGTTAGCGGGGGTTCCTACGAGCAGTACTTC.

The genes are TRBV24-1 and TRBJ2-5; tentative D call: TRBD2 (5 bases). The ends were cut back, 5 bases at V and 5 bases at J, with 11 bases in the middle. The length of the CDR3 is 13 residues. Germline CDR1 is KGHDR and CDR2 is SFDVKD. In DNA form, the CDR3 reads TGTGCCACCAGTGCATCCGGGGAGGAGACCCAGTACTTC. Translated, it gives CATSASGEETQYF.